Listed here are 30 T cell receptor beta chains from one sample, sequenced in a study of blood T cell repertoires in COVID-19. Produced via immunoSEQ multiplex PCR; TCRdb's table is partial and in-frame only. The sample includes 150,000 to 200,000 clones, around 82% seen only once; the top ten take approximately 4.7%. The material sequenced was PBMCs or T cells enriched from blood (not recorded which). These receptors were obtained from a woman in her sixties or seventies with acute COVID-19.

This sequence joins TRBV5-6 and TRBJ1-2; D might be TRBD1 (5 bases). This CDR3 is 13 amino acids long. Trimming took off 0 bases at V and 7 bases at J, with 10 bases between the two ends. CDR1 and CDR2 (germline): SGHDT, YYEEEE. In nucleotides, the CDR3 is TGTGCCAGCAGCTTGGCAGGGAATGGTGGCTACACCTTC. Its translation: CASSLAGNGGYTF.

J is TRBJ2-3 and V is TRBV6-5; TRBD1 matches 7 bases. Germline V gene sequence: CDR1 MNHEY, CDR2 SVGAGI. The CDR3 length is 14 residues. With 4 bases clipped from V and 0 bases from J, the junction kept 1 base outside the gene matches. CDR3 sequence (DNA): TGTGCCAGCAGTTGGACAGGCAGCACAGATACGCAGTATTTT. It specifies CASSWTGSTDTQYF.

The chain is built from TRBV7-2 and TRBJ1-6, with D uncertain. Deletions cut 0 bases from V and 2 bases from J, with 8 bases between. Germline V gives CDR1 SGHTA, CDR2 FQGNSA. CDR3 size: 16 residues. This CDR3 reads CASSLAPVTYNSPLHF. The DNA for the CDR3 is TGTGCCAGCAGCTTAGCGCCGGTGACCTATAATTCACCCCTCCACTTT.

This chain uses TRBV3-1 (or the pseudogene TRBV3-2) with TRBJ2-2; TRBD2 matches at 7 bases. The ends lost 8 bases at V and 6 bases at J; junction bases unmatched: 9. Germline V gene data show CDR1 as LGHDT and CDR2 as YNNKEL (reference sequence). The CDR3 consists of 14 residues. CDR3 protein: CASGRSGIPGELFF. DNA for the CDR3: TGTGCCAGCGGTCGGAGCGGGATACCCGGGGAGCTGTTTTTT.

This chain joins TRBV6-5 and TRBJ2-7, with 9 bases identical to TRBD1. The junction had 5 bases not matched to a gene; V was cut back by 6 bases and J by 8 bases. This CDR3 spans 12 amino acids. The germline V gene encodes CDR1 MNHEY and CDR2 SVGAGI. CDR3 protein: CASSRTGGKQYF. The CDR3 coding sequence is TGTGCCAGCAGCCGAACAGGGGGCAAGCAGTACTTC.

The gene calls are TRBV3-1 (or the pseudogene TRBV3-2) and TRBJ1-6; 10 nucleotides align to TRBD1. The junction had 6 bases not matched to a gene; V was cut back by 3 bases and J by 10 bases. The germline V gene encodes CDR1 LGHDT and CDR2 YNNKEL (reference sequence). This CDR3 has 15 amino acids. The CDR3 coding sequence is TGTGCCAGCAGCCAGGACAGGGGGATCACGTCACCCCTCCACTTT. Protein: CASSQDRGITSPLHF.

For this clone: This may come from a read error, since a much larger clone is one base off. Other DNA sequences in the sample encode the same CDR3. This chain's CDR3 is CASSLGQGRNEQYV. The CDR3 DNA sequence: TGTGCCAGCAGCTTAGGACAGGGAAGGAACGAGCAGTACGTC. This sequence joins TRBV7-9 and TRBJ2-7; 7 bases line up with TRBD1. Trimming took 1 base from V and 5 from J; bases not matched to a gene: 5. The CDR3 loop spans 14 amino acids. The germline gives CDR1 SEHNR, CDR2 FQNEAQ (reference sequence).

The genes are TRBV5-1 and TRBJ1-5; TRBD1 might be the D (6 bases). Germline CDR1 reads SGHRS; CDR2 reads YFSETQ. The CDR3 length is 15 residues. The V and J ends lost 5 bases and 3 bases respectively, with 15 bases between them. The CDR3 protein is CASSRTGSNNQPQHF. CDR3 DNA: TGCGCCAGCAGTCGTACAGGGTCCAACAATCAGCCCCAGCATTTT.

The chain joins TRBV5-6 to TRBJ2-3; TRBD1 matches 8 bases. The germline CDR1 and CDR2 sequences are SGHDT and YYEEEE. V was pared by 3 bases and J by 10 bases, with 7 bases of the junction left unmatched. The CDR3 extends over 13 amino acids. CDR3 DNA: TGTGCCAGCAGCTCCGCGGGACAGGTATCGCAGTATTTT. It specifies CASSSAGQVSQYF.

The chain links TRBV15 to TRBJ2-7, with D maybe TRBD1 (6 bases). Germline V gives CDR1 LNHNV, CDR2 YYDKDF (reference sequence). Trimming left V 0 bases short and J 5 bases short, with 14 bases between. The CDR3 has 15 residues. The CDR3 region is CATSRDEQGMNEQYF. The CDR3 nucleotides read TGTGCCACCAGCAGAGATGAACAGGGCATGAACGAGCAGTACTTC.

The V call is TRBV5-1, the J call TRBJ1-5, with a tentative D call TRBD1 (5 bases). This CDR3 contains 13 residues. Germline V CDR1 and CDR2: SGHRS, YFSETQ. V lost 0 bases, J lost 5 bases, and 6 bases lay in between. CDR3 sequence reads: CASSLAGHQPQHF. The CDR3 nucleotides are TGCGCCAGCAGCTTGGCAGGGCATCAGCCCCAGCATTTT.

CDR3: CASSYAGGTNTEAFF. CDR3 in DNA: TGTGCCAGCAGTTACGCAGGGGGGACGAACACTGAAGCTTTCTTT. The genes are TRBV6-2 or TRBV6-3 and TRBJ1-1; 7 nucleotides agree with TRBD1. Germline CDR1 MNHEY, CDR2 SVGEGT. J was trimmed by 1 base and V by 2 bases; bases with no gene match: 4. The CDR3 extends over 15 amino acids.

The chain carries TRBV3-1 (or the pseudogene TRBV3-2) and TRBJ2-1, with D tentatively TRBD1 (5 bases). V lost 1 base and J lost 8, with 15 bases in between. CDR1 LGHDT and CDR2 YNNKEL come from the germline V gene (reference sequence). The CDR3 spans 15 residues. In DNA, the CDR3 is TGTGCCAGCAGCCAAGGCAGGGTGTTATCCCATGAGCAGTTCTTC. Its translation is CASSQGRVLSHEQFF.

This chain joins TRBV29-1 and TRBJ1-1, with 7 bases lining up with TRBD1. The V and J ends lost 0 bases and 4 bases, in that order; junction bases with no gene match: 11. The germline V gene encodes CDR1 SQVTM and CDR2 ANQGSEA. This CDR3 spans 16 amino acids. In nucleotides, the CDR3 is TGCAGCGTTGAAGAAGGCGACAGGGAATGGATCACTGAAGCTTTCTTT. This codes for CSVEEGDREWITEAFF.

The rearrangement links TRBV6-5 to TRBJ1-2, with 9 bases aligning to TRBD1. This CDR3 contains 13 residues. CDR1 MNHEY and CDR2 SVGAGI come from the germline V gene. The J segment lost 8 bases and the V segment lost 6 bases, leaving 7 bases of the junction unmatched. CDR3 DNA sequence: TGTGCCAGCAGACCCGGGACAGGGAAAGGCTACACCTTC. Amino acid sequence: CASRPGTGKGYTF.

The chain links TRBV4-3 to TRBJ1-4; D is perhaps TRBD1 (5 bases). The CDR3 consists of 16 residues. The V end lost 2 bases, the J end lost 6 bases, and 16 bases lay between the germline ends. In germline, CDR1 is LGHNA, CDR2 YSLEER. CDR3 loop: CASSQSLGGEDEKLFF. The CDR3 DNA is TGCGCCAGCAGCCAATCCCTTGGAGGGGAGGATGAAAAACTGTTTTTT.

The chain has TRBV27 and TRBJ2-1; 7 bases agree with TRBD2. Germline CDR1 MNHEY, CDR2 SMNVEV (reference sequence). V lost 7 bases to trimming and J lost 5 bases; unmatched junction nucleotides: 17. The CDR3 has 17 residues. CDR3 in amino acids: CASISLFSAGSHNEQFF. The CDR3 DNA reads TGTGCCAGCATCAGTTTATTCTCAGCGGGATCTCACAATGAGCAGTTCTTC.

V usage is TRBV19 and J usage is TRBJ2-1, with 8 bases that match TRBD1. The CDR3 runs 16 residues. CDR1 and CDR2 (germline): LNHDA, SQIVND (reference sequence). V trimming: 3 bases; J trimming: 4 bases; junction bases outside the gene matches: 8. The CDR3 here is CASSMGFDRGYNEQFF. The CDR3, as DNA: TGTGCCAGTAGTATGGGATTCGACAGGGGTTACAATGAGCAGTTCTTC.

This clone has more than one count but fewer than ten. The genes are TRBV10-3 and TRBJ2-2; TRBD2 matches at 13 bases. Trimming took 4 bases from V and 5 from J; bases not matched to a gene: 7. CDR3 length: 17 residues. Germline CDR1 is ENHRY and CDR2 is SYGVKD. CDR3 amino acids: CAISASGTSGATGELFF. CDR3 sequence (DNA): TGTGCCATCAGTGCGTCCGGGACTAGCGGGGCAACCGGGGAGCTGTTTTTT.

This rearrangement joins TRBV29-1 to TRBJ2-1; D perhaps matches TRBD1 (6 bases). The CDR3 contains 14 residues. The ends were cut back, 5 bases at V and 5 bases at J, with 16 bases in the middle. Germline values: CDR1 SQVTM, CDR2 ANQGSEA. The CDR3 DNA sequence: TGCAGCGTTCGTAGGGACAAAGGCAACAATGAGCAGTTCTTC. It specifies CSVRRDKGNNEQFF.

This clone was detected once. This chain links TRBV19 with TRBJ2-6, with a tentative D call TRBD2 (6 bases). CDR3 length: 15 residues. Germline V lookup: CDR1 LNHDA, CDR2 SQIVND (reference sequence). Trimming left V 2 bases short and J 3 bases short, with 8 bases between. CDR3 sequence (DNA): TGTGCCAGTAGTATACAGGGAGGTGGGGCCAACGTCCTGACTTTC. It codes for CASSIQGGGANVLTF.

The rearrangement links TRBV28 to TRBJ1-6, with TRBD1 matching 7 bases. The CDR3 length is 14 residues. Germline CDR1 reads MDHEN; CDR2 reads SYDVKM. After removal of 7 bases from V and 8 bases from J, the junction contained 8 bases not matched to a gene. The CDR3 sequence is CASISGQVDSPLHF. In DNA form, the CDR3 reads TGTGCCAGCATTTCAGGACAGGTTGATTCACCCCTCCACTTT.

This sequence joins TRBV5-4 and TRBJ2-2; TRBD1 matches 8 bases. The germline V gene has CDR1 SGHNT and CDR2 YYREEE (reference sequence). The CDR3 covers 16 residues. Germline trimming cut 3 bases from V and 0 bases from J; bases unmatched to any gene: 4. DNA of the CDR3: TGTGCCAGCAGCTCACCAGGGGGCCCGAACACCGGGGAGCTGTTTTTT. Amino acid sequence: CASSSPGGPNTGELFF.

Only one count was recorded for this clone. The chain combines TRBV30 with TRBJ1-2, with D maybe TRBD1 (5 bases). The length of the CDR3 is 11 residues. Per the germline V gene, CDR1 is GTSNPN and CDR2 is SVGIG (reference sequence). The germline V and J ends were trimmed by 1 base and 8 bases, with 8 bases remaining between them. The CDR3 DNA is TGTGCCTGGAGTGGCGGGGGAGGCTACACCTTC. This translates into CAWSGGGGYTF.

The V gene is TRBV29-1, the J gene TRBJ2-5, with D perhaps TRBD1 (8 bases). The CDR3 is 14 amino acids. Germline V gene data show CDR1 as SQVTM and CDR2 as ANQGSEA. Trimming cost V 2 bases and J 9 bases, with 19 bases left between them. The CDR3 DNA sequence: TGCAGCGTTGAATTCCCGGGACAGGCGGGGGCCCAGTACTTC. Translated, it gives CSVEFPGQAGAQYF.

The chain has TRBV20-1 and TRBJ2-5; D gene ambiguous. V lost 1 base and J lost 5, with 5 bases in between. Germline-derived CDR1 and CDR2 are DFQATT and SNEGSKA (reference sequence). The CDR3 totals 11 residues. The DNA of the CDR3 is TGCAGTGCTAGAGTCCGGGAGACCCAGTACTTC. It encodes CSARVRETQYF.

The V and J genes are TRBV5-1 and TRBJ1-4; 7 bases are a match to TRBD1. CDR1 is SGHRS, CDR2 YFSETQ, per germline. The V and J ends lost 0 bases and 7 bases, in that order; junction bases with no gene match: 12. The CDR3 length is 17 residues. DNA for the CDR3: TGCGCCAGCAGCTTGGCAGGCAGGGGGAATGTAGGTGAAAAACTGTTTTTT. Translation: CASSLAGRGNVGEKLFF. Based on the CDR3 plus reference TRBV5-1 and TRBJ1-4, the full variable domain is KAGVTQTPRYLIKTRGQQVTLSCSPISGHRSVSWYQQTPGQGLQFLFEYFSETQRNKGNFPGRFSGRQFSNSRSEMNVSTLELGDSALYLCASSLAGRGNVGEKLFFGSGTQLSVL.

There are a few counts of this clone. The rearrangement uses TRBV2 and TRBJ1-3, with 8 bases aligning to TRBD1. V dropped 5 bases and J dropped 4; count of bases not matched to a gene: 10. This CDR3 spans 16 amino acids. From germline, CDR1 is SNHLY and CDR2 FYNNEI. The CDR3 nucleotides are TGTGCCAGCAGTTTGACAGGGGATAGCGCGGGAAACACCATATATTTT. Protein sequence: CASSLTGDSAGNTIYF. Together with reference TRBV2 and TRBJ1-3, the CDR3 gives the full variable domain: EPEVTQTPSHQVTQMGQEVILRCVPISNHLYFYWYRQILGQKVEFLVSFYNNEISEKSEIFDDQFSVERPDGSNFTLKIRSTKLEDSAMYFCASSLTGDSAGNTIYFGEGSWLTVV.

CDR3 in amino acids: CASSPLTSGGTGELFF. The CDR3 DNA sequence: TGTGCCAGCAGCCCACTCACTAGCGGGGGAACCGGGGAGCTGTTTTTT. The V and J genes are TRBV7-2 and TRBJ2-2; 11 bases are shared with TRBD2. CDR1 SGHTA and CDR2 FQGNSA come from the germline V gene. The CDR3 consists of 16 residues. V lost 5 bases to trimming and J lost 5 bases; unmatched junction nucleotides: 7.

This clone appeared once. The chain carries TRBV10-1 and TRBJ2-1; TRBD1 might be the D (5 bases). The CDR3 contains 17 residues. The germline CDR1 and CDR2 sequences are WNHNN and SYGVQD (reference sequence). Trimming took off 0 bases at V and 5 bases at J, with 17 bases between the two ends. This chain's CDR3 is CASSESQAGRSNNEQFF. For the CDR3, the DNA is TGCGCCAGCAGTGAGTCACAGGCAGGACGGTCCAACAATGAGCAGTTCTTC.